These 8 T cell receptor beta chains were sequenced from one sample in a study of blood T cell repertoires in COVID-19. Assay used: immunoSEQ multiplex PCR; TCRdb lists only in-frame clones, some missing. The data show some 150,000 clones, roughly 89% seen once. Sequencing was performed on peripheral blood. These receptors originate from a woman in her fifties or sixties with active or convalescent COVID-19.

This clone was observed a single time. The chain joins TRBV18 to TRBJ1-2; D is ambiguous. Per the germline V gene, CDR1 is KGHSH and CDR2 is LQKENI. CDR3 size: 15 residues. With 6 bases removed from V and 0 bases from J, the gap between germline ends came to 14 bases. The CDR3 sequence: CASSPPAPANYGYTF. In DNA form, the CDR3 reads TGTGCCAGCTCCCCGCCAGCGCCCGCTAACTATGGCTACACCTTC.

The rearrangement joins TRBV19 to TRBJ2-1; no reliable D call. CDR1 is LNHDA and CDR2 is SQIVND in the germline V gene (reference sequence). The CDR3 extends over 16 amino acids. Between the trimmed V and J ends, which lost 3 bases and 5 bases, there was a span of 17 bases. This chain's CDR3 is CASSILPPNVDNEQFF. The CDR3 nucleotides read TGTGCCAGTAGTATCCTACCTCCTAACGTTGACAATGAGCAGTTCTTC.

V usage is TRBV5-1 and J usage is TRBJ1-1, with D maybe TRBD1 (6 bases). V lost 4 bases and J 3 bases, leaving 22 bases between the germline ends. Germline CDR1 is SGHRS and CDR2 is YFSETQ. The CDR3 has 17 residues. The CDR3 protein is CASSRGGSSGADTEAFF. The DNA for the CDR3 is TGCGCCAGCAGCAGGGGGGGTTCGTCAGGGGCGGACACTGAAGCTTTCTTT.

The CDR3 coding sequence is TGTGCCAGCCGCGGGACAGGGAACACTGAAGCTTTCTTT. This sequence encodes CASRGTGNTEAFF. The rearrangement joins TRBV25-1 to TRBJ1-1; 8 nucleotides match TRBD1. The CDR3 totals 13 residues. CDR1 is MGHDK, CDR2 SYGVNS, per germline. J lost 1 base, V lost 8 bases, and 3 bases had no gene match.

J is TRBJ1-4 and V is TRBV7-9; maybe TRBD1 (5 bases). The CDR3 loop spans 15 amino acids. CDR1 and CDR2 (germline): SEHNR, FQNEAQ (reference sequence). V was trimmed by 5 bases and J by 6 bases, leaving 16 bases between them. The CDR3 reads CASSPLWRGDEKLFF. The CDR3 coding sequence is TGTGCCAGCAGCCCCTTGTGGAGGGGCGATGAAAAACTGTTTTTT.

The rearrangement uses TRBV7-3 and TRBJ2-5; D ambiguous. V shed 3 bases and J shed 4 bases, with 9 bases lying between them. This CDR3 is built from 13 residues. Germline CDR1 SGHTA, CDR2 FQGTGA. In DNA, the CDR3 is TGTGCCAGCAGCTTCGGTTCAACAGAGACCCAGTACTTC. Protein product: CASSFGSTETQYF.

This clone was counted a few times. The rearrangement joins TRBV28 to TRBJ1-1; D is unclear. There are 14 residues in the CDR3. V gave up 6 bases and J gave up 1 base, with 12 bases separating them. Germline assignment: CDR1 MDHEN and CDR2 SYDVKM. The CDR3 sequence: CASSPVAPNTEAFF. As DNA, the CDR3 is TGTGCCAGCAGCCCCGTGGCCCCGAACACTGAAGCTTTCTTT. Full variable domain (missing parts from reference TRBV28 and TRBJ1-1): DVKVTQSSRYLVKRTGEKVFLECVQDMDHENMFWYRQDPGLGLRLIYFSYDVKMKEKGDIPEGYSVSREKKERFSLILESASTNQTSMYLCASSPVAPNTEAFFGQGTRLTVV.

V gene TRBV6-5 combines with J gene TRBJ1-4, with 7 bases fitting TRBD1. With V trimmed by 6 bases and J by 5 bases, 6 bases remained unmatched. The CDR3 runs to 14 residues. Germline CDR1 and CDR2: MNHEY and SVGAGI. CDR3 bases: TGTGCCAGCAGCCGACAGGGTCCAAATGAAAAACTGTTTTTT. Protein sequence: CASSRQGPNEKLFF.